A selection of T cell receptor beta chains follows, all from one sample in a study of T-cell reconstitution after alpha-beta-depleted transplantation in children. In TCRdb, the PCR reads were re-called with MiXCR into one record per CDR3 protein. The sample holds about half a million distinct CDR3 sequences; about an eighth are singletons and the top ten take about 6%. The sample here was PBMCs from the stem cell graft donor, taken from the stem cell graft. The receptor set was obtained from a human donor who donated a stem cell graft to a child with combined immunodeficiency. CDR3s leave out the opening cysteine and the closing phenylalanine or tryptophan. Each record gives: V gene, J gene, CDR3 length, CDR3 protein.

v_call: TRBV9
j_call: TRBJ1-2
cdr3_length: 12
cdr3_aa: ASSVDSGALGYT

v_call: TRBV4-2
j_call: TRBJ1-1
cdr3_length: 13
cdr3_aa: ASSQVMSSLDEAF

v_call: TRBV13
j_call: TRBJ2-7
cdr3_length: 13
cdr3_aa: ASSLGAGDSYEQY

v_call: TRBV12-3/TRBV12-4
j_call: TRBJ2-7
cdr3_length: 10
cdr3_aa: ASTHSGYEQY

v_call: TRBV5-1
j_call: TRBJ2-3
cdr3_length: 14
cdr3_aa: ASSPSLWFSTDTQY

v_call: TRBV12-3/TRBV12-4
j_call: TRBJ2-7
cdr3_length: 10
cdr3_aa: ASSQWGYEQY

v_call: TRBV7-9
j_call: TRBJ1-5
cdr3_length: 10
cdr3_aa: ASSFGTEDQH

v_call: TRBV25-1
j_call: TRBJ2-5
cdr3_length: 10
cdr3_aa: ASSGTRETQY

v_call: TRBV5-5
j_call: TRBJ2-3
cdr3_length: 16
cdr3_aa: ASSFTAGTGGLGDTQY

v_call: TRBV5-1
j_call: TRBJ2-3
cdr3_length: 14
cdr3_aa: ASSFPRRGYTDTQY